This passage covers 5 T cell receptor beta chains from one sample sequenced in a study of blood T cell repertoires in COVID-19. Repertoires were generated with immunoSEQ multiplex PCR, while TCRdb's copy carries only in-frame clones and drops some. The sample lists about 220,000 clones, around 84% seen once, with about 20% in the top ten. What was sequenced was peripheral blood. Receptor source: a young man with active or convalescent COVID-19.

V usage is TRBV6-2 or TRBV6-3 and J usage is TRBJ2-1; no clear D gene. The CDR3 runs 15 residues. V was pared by 2 bases and J by 7 bases, with 15 bases between. CDR1 and CDR2 from the germline V gene are MNHEY and SVGEGT. CDR3 sequence (DNA): TGTGCCAGCAGTTACAGCCTACTAATGTTAAATGAGCAGTTCTTC. Protein sequence: CASSYSLLMLNEQFF.

The chain is built from TRBV5-1 and TRBJ2-7; TRBD2 aligns across 14 bases. This CDR3 has 14 residues. Germline CDR1 SGHRS, CDR2 YFSETQ. With 4 bases clipped from V and 6 bases from J, the junction kept 3 bases outside the gene matches. The CDR3 sequence is CASSHGTSGSEQYF. For the CDR3, the DNA is TGCGCCAGCAGCCACGGGACTAGCGGGAGCGAGCAGTACTTC. Variable domain in full (rest from reference TRBV5-1 and TRBJ2-7): KAGVTQTPRYLIKTRGQQVTLSCSPISGHRSVSWYQQTPGQGLQFLFEYFSETQRNKGNFPGRFSGRQFSNSRSEMNVSTLELGDSALYLCASSHGTSGSEQYFGPGTRLTVT.

The rearrangement links TRBV2 to TRBJ1-2, with unresolved D. Germline V gene data show CDR1 as SNHLY and CDR2 as FYNNEI. Trimming took 3 bases from V and 7 from J, leaving 12 bases between them. CDR3 length: 13 amino acids. Here the CDR3 reads CASSERGVRGYTF. CDR3 DNA sequence: TGTGCCAGCAGTGAGCGGGGAGTTCGTGGCTACACCTTC.

The V and J genes are TRBV6-6 and TRBJ2-4, with D tentatively TRBD1 (6 bases). The CDR3 length is 11 residues. From germline, CDR1 is MNHNY and CDR2 SVGAGI (reference sequence). Trimming shortened V by 11 bases and J by 7 bases, and 12 bases separated the two germline ends. The DNA of the CDR3 is TGTGCCGCCCAGGGGATGAACATTCAGTACTTC. Translating gives CAAQGMNIQYF.

The chain employs TRBV9 and TRBJ2-2; 9 bases map to TRBD1. Germline-derived CDR1 and CDR2 are SGDLS and YYNGEE. The CDR3 totals 16 residues. V trimming: 0 bases; J trimming: 7 bases; junction bases outside the gene matches: 7. CDR3 in amino acids: CASSVADRGGIGELFF. CDR3 sequence (DNA): TGTGCCAGCAGCGTAGCCGACAGGGGGGGCATCGGGGAGCTGTTTTTT.